These T cell receptor beta chains were read from a single sample in a study of tumor-infiltrating lymphocytes in oesophageal squamous cell carcinoma. TCRdb used MiXCR to reprocess the PCR reads, holding one entry per CDR3 protein. Among almost 20,000 distinct CDR3 sequences, around 41% were seen once, and the ten largest hold roughly two fifths. Input material: esophageal tumor tissue. The receptors shown here come from a male donor with esophageal squamous cell carcinoma. CDR3s include the opening cysteine and the closing phenylalanine or tryptophan. Fields, in order: CDR3 protein, CDR3 DNA, V gene, J gene, D gene, clone size. A D gene is named only where the DNA matches it firmly. The size field is filled for only some rows; it gives once, few, many or a size class.

CDR3aa: CASSYFASGGYNEQFF
CDR3nt: TGTGCCAGCAGTTACTTCGCGAGCGGGGGGTACAATGAGCAGTTCTTC
v_gene: TRBV6-6
j_gene: TRBJ2-1
d_gene: TRBD2
abundance: medium-sized

CDR3aa: CASSSSSGANVLTF
CDR3nt: TGTGCCAGCAGCTCTAGTTCTGGGGCCAACGTCCTGACTTTC
v_gene: TRBV7-3
j_gene: TRBJ2-6
d_gene: -
abundance: -

CDR3aa: CASSRGLAVSYNEQFF
CDR3nt: TGTGCCAGCAGCCGGGGGCTAGCGGTCTCCTACAATGAGCAGTTCTTC
v_gene: TRBV16
j_gene: TRBJ2-1
d_gene: -
abundance: -

CDR3aa: CASSLTGGRGNEQFF
CDR3nt: TGTGCTAGCAGCTTAACAGGGGGCCGGGGCAATGAGCAGTTCTTC
v_gene: TRBV7-7
j_gene: TRBJ2-1
d_gene: TRBD1
abundance: -

CDR3aa: CATTGGGGNYNEQFF
CDR3nt: TGTGCCACTACTGGGGGGGGGGGGAACTACAATGAGCAGTTCTTC
v_gene: TRBV28
j_gene: TRBJ2-1
d_gene: TRBD2
abundance: many

CDR3aa: CASSPQVGEQYF
CDR3nt: TGTGCCAGCAGTCCCCAGGTGGGGGAGCAGTACTTC
v_gene: TRBV12-3/TRBV12-4
j_gene: TRBJ2-7
d_gene: -
abundance: -

CDR3aa: CASSYPSVRRGETQYF
CDR3nt: TGTGCCAGCAGTTACCCCTCAGTAAGGAGAGGCGAGACCCAGTACTTC
v_gene: TRBV6-2/TRBV6-3
j_gene: TRBJ2-5
d_gene: -
abundance: many

CDR3aa: CASSEAWQPYNEQFF
CDR3nt: TGTGCCAGCAGTGAAGCGTGGCAGCCGTACAATGAGCAGTTCTTC
v_gene: TRBV6-1
j_gene: TRBJ2-1
d_gene: -
abundance: -

CDR3aa: CATRGYRDGPQYF
CDR3nt: TGTGCCACCAGAGGGTACAGGGACGGTCCTCAGTACTTC
v_gene: TRBV24-1
j_gene: TRBJ2-5
d_gene: -
abundance: many

CDR3aa: CASRPGQNTGELFF
CDR3nt: TGTGCCAGCAGGCCCGGACAAAACACCGGGGAGCTGTTTTTT
v_gene: TRBV12-3/TRBV12-4
j_gene: TRBJ2-2
d_gene: -
abundance: medium-sized

CDR3aa: CSARDQRREWGDYEQYF
CDR3nt: TGCAGTGCTAGAGATCAACGGCGGGAGTGGGGTGATTACGAGCAGTACTTC
v_gene: TRBV20-1
j_gene: TRBJ2-7
d_gene: TRBD2
abundance: -

CDR3aa: CASSRLAGYTDTQYF
CDR3nt: TGTGCCAGCAGCCGGCTAGCGGGCTACACAGATACGCAGTATTTT
v_gene: TRBV7-3
j_gene: TRBJ2-3
d_gene: TRBD2
abundance: medium-sized

CDR3aa: CASSSLGLAGGYNEQFF
CDR3nt: TGTGCCAGCAGCTCCCTGGGGCTAGCGGGAGGTTACAATGAGCAGTTCTTC
v_gene: TRBV7-6
j_gene: TRBJ2-1
d_gene: TRBD2
abundance: few

CDR3aa: CASSLYRPGKETQYF
CDR3nt: TGTGCCAGCAGTTTGTACCGGCCAGGGAAAGAGACCCAGTACTTC
v_gene: TRBV12-3/TRBV12-4
j_gene: TRBJ2-5
d_gene: -
abundance: once

CDR3aa: CASSPYYREETEAFF
CDR3nt: TGTGCCAGCAGTCCGTACTACAGGGAAGAAACTGAAGCTTTCTTT
v_gene: TRBV6-1
j_gene: TRBJ1-1
d_gene: -
abundance: -

CDR3aa: CASSRGLAGGNEQFF
CDR3nt: TGTGCCAGCAGCCGCGGACTAGCGGGAGGTAATGAGCAGTTCTTC
v_gene: TRBV7-4
j_gene: TRBJ2-1
d_gene: TRBD2
abundance: -

CDR3aa: CAGGDRVNYGYTF
CDR3nt: TGTGCCGGGGGGGACAGGGTCAACTATGGCTACACCTTC
v_gene: TRBV5-4
j_gene: TRBJ1-2
d_gene: TRBD1
abundance: many

CDR3aa: CASSTDGMNTEAFF
CDR3nt: TGCGCCAGCAGCACGGACGGAATGAACACTGAAGCTTTCTTT
v_gene: TRBV5-1
j_gene: TRBJ1-1
d_gene: -
abundance: many

CDR3aa: CASSLFQGSNQPQHF
CDR3nt: TGTGCCAGCAGTTTATTCCAGGGTTCCAATCAGCCCCAGCATTTT
v_gene: TRBV27
j_gene: TRBJ1-5
d_gene: -
abundance: -

CDR3aa: CASSLWSDGYLAKNIQYF
CDR3nt: TGCGCCAGCAGCTTGTGGTCAGACGGGTATTTAGCCAAAAACATTCAGTACTTC
v_gene: TRBV5-1
j_gene: TRBJ2-4
d_gene: -
abundance: -

CDR3aa: CASSQGRQASTDTQYF
CDR3nt: TGCGCCAGCAGCCAAGGCCGGCAGGCTAGCACAGATACGCAGTATTTT
v_gene: TRBV4-1
j_gene: TRBJ2-3
d_gene: -
abundance: -

CDR3aa: CASSSQEQGMYTQYF
CDR3nt: TGTGCCAGCAGTTCACAAGAACAGGGGATGTATACGCAGTATTTT
v_gene: TRBV28
j_gene: TRBJ2-3
d_gene: TRBD1
abundance: many

CDR3aa: CASRGTAYNEQFF
CDR3nt: TGTGCCAGCAGAGGGACAGCCTACAATGAGCAGTTCTTC
v_gene: TRBV27
j_gene: TRBJ2-1
d_gene: TRBD1
abundance: -

CDR3aa: CASSPDGRAKNIQYF
CDR3nt: TGTGCCAGCAGTCCCGACGGGAGAGCCAAAAACATTCAGTACTTC
v_gene: TRBV7-9
j_gene: TRBJ2-4
d_gene: -
abundance: once

CDR3aa: CASSRGASGPQETQYF
CDR3nt: TGTGCCAGCAGCCGGGGGGCTAGCGGACCCCAAGAGACCCAGTACTTC
v_gene: TRBV2
j_gene: TRBJ2-5
d_gene: -
abundance: many

CDR3aa: CASSIALSFANTGELFF
CDR3nt: TGTGCCAGTAGTATAGCCCTGTCCTTTGCGAACACCGGGGAGCTGTTTTTT
v_gene: TRBV19
j_gene: TRBJ2-2
d_gene: -
abundance: many

CDR3aa: CASSLGTGNPYGYTF
CDR3nt: TGTGCCAGCAGCTTAGGCACAGGGAACCCCTATGGCTACACCTTC
v_gene: TRBV13
j_gene: TRBJ1-2
d_gene: -
abundance: many

CDR3aa: CASSPGTSGSPGELFF
CDR3nt: TGTGCTAGCAGCCCCGGGACTAGCGGGAGCCCCGGGGAGCTGTTTTTT
v_gene: TRBV7-7
j_gene: TRBJ2-2
d_gene: TRBD2
abundance: many

CDR3aa: CASRGTGIMEQYF
CDR3nt: TGTGCCAGCAGAGGGACAGGGATTATGGAGCAGTACTTC
v_gene: TRBV28
j_gene: TRBJ2-7
d_gene: TRBD1
abundance: medium-sized

CDR3aa: CASSLVASSYEQYF
CDR3nt: TGTGCCAGCAGCTTAGTGGCCAGCTCCTACGAGCAGTACTTC
v_gene: TRBV7-2
j_gene: TRBJ2-7
d_gene: -
abundance: -

CDR3aa: CASSSRTGNTGELFF
CDR3nt: TGTGCCAGCAGTTCAAGGACAGGGAACACCGGGGAGCTGTTTTTT
v_gene: TRBV6-1
j_gene: TRBJ2-2
d_gene: TRBD1
abundance: medium-sized

CDR3aa: CASSADGNYGYTF
CDR3nt: TGTGCCAGCAGCGCCGACGGGAACTATGGCTACACCTTC
v_gene: TRBV7-2
j_gene: TRBJ1-2
d_gene: -
abundance: medium-sized

CDR3aa: CASSPRRDFLYGYTF
CDR3nt: TGTGCCAGCAGCCCAAGACGGGATTTCCTCTATGGCTACACCTTC
v_gene: TRBV7-8
j_gene: TRBJ1-2
d_gene: -
abundance: many

CDR3aa: CAISGGTSGGATGELFF
CDR3nt: TGTGCCATCAGTGGAGGGACTAGCGGGGGGGCTACCGGGGAGCTGTTTTTT
v_gene: TRBV10-3
j_gene: TRBJ2-2
d_gene: TRBD2
abundance: many

CDR3aa: CASSLRTGRNDEQYF
CDR3nt: TGTGCCAGCAGCTTAAGGACAGGCCGTAACGATGAGCAGTACTTC
v_gene: TRBV7-2
j_gene: TRBJ2-7
d_gene: TRBD1
abundance: few

CDR3aa: CASVGRQRASTEAFF
CDR3nt: TGTGCCAGCGTTGGCCGACAGCGGGCAAGCACTGAAGCTTTCTTT
v_gene: TRBV28
j_gene: TRBJ1-1
d_gene: -
abundance: many

CDR3aa: CASSIEQGHYGYTF
CDR3nt: TGTGCTAGCAGCATTGAACAGGGCCACTATGGCTACACCTTC
v_gene: TRBV7-7
j_gene: TRBJ1-2
d_gene: -
abundance: many

CDR3aa: CASSLSRDSYEQYF
CDR3nt: TGTGCCAGCAGCTTATCCCGGGACTCCTACGAGCAGTACTTC
v_gene: TRBV11-2
j_gene: TRBJ2-7
d_gene: -
abundance: many

CDR3aa: CASSLVFSSEESDTQYF
CDR3nt: TGTGCCAGCAGCTTAGTATTCTCTAGCGAAGAATCAGATACGCAGTATTTT
v_gene: TRBV11-3
j_gene: TRBJ2-3
d_gene: -
abundance: -

CDR3aa: CASNGLGNTGELFF
CDR3nt: TGTGCCAGCAACGGGTTAGGGAACACCGGGGAGCTGTTTTTT
v_gene: TRBV27
j_gene: TRBJ2-2
d_gene: -
abundance: many

CDR3aa: CASSWRPGQGARFYYEQYF
CDR3nt: TGTGCCAGCAGCTGGCGCCCGGGACAGGGGGCGCGATTTTACTACGAGCAGTACTTC
v_gene: TRBV5-6
j_gene: TRBJ2-7
d_gene: TRBD1
abundance: -

CDR3aa: CSADRGRTEAFF
CDR3nt: TGCAGTGCGGACAGGGGGCGGACTGAAGCTTTCTTT
v_gene: TRBV20-1
j_gene: TRBJ1-1
d_gene: TRBD1
abundance: many